A single sample gave rise to the 21 T cell receptor beta chains below, sequenced in a study of prognosis after radiotherapy for stage I lung cancer. Researchers used two-round multiplex PCR to amplify TCR beta CDR3 starting from genomic DNA. Primers specific to each TRBV and TRBJ gene drove first-round PCR. In TCRdb, the multiplex PCR reads were re-called with MiXCR into one record per CDR3 protein. The data show 31,000 or so distinct CDR3 sequences, around 48% seen once. Here the sequenced sample was PBMCs, taken before or after stereotactic body radiation therapy (not recorded which). Source of these receptors: a donor at least 50 years old with non-small cell lung cancer.

This clonotype was detected many times. The chain combines TRBV12-3 or TRBV12-4 with TRBJ1-3; maybe TRBD1 (5 bases). Trimming stripped 2 bases from V and 6 bases from J, with 14 bases between. The CDR3 sequence is 15 residues long. CDR3 residues: CASSLHGGRLNTIYF. The CDR3 DNA sequence: TGTGCCAGCAGTTTACACGGGGGACGATTAAACACCATATATTTT.

This chain connects TRBV12-3 or TRBV12-4 to TRBJ1-4, with 8 bases fitting TRBD1. The CDR3 has 14 amino acids. V was clipped by 5 bases and J by 3 bases; unmatched bases: 2. In DNA, the CDR3 is TGTGCCAGCAGTGCAGGGGGCCCTAATGAAAAACTGTTTTTT. It is translated as CASSAGGPNEKLFF.

This clonotype has more than one count but fewer than ten. A far larger clone is one base from this, pointing to a likely read error. V gene TRBV7-2 combines with J gene TRBJ2-7, with D possibly being TRBD1 (6 bases). Germline CDR1 and CDR2: SGHTA and FQGNSA. The CDR3 runs to 15 residues. The CDR3 spells CANSLQGRWTYEQYF. CDR3 DNA: TGTGCCAACAGCTTACAGGGAAGGTGGACCTACGAGCAGTACTTC.

In this sample, this clonotype turned up a few times. The chain is built from TRBV5-4 and TRBJ2-5; no clear D. CDR1 is SGHNT, CDR2 YYREEE, per germline (reference sequence). There are 14 residues in the CDR3. Trimming cost V 1 base and J 2 bases, with 9 bases left between them. The CDR3 loop reads CASSLSQGQETQYF. Here the CDR3 DNA reads TGTGCCAGCAGCTTGAGTCAAGGGCAAGAGACCCAGTACTTC.

This clonotype was seen ten or more times. The V and J genes are TRBV2 and TRBJ1-1, with 9 bases fitting TRBD1. The CDR3 loop spans 14 amino acids. Trimming took 7 bases from V and 4 from J; bases not matched to a gene: 7. In germline, CDR1 is SNHLY, CDR2 FYNNEI. CDR3 in DNA: TGTGCCAGCAATAAAGACAGGGGGTTCACTGAAGCTTTCTTT. This codes for CASNKDRGFTEAFF.

This clonotype was picked up many times. This chain joins TRBV7-2 and TRBJ2-5; no clear D gene. The V end lost 5 bases, the J end lost 6 bases, and 16 bases lay between the germline ends. The CDR3 length is 14 residues. Germline CDR1 and CDR2: SGHTA and FQGNSA. The CDR3 loop is CASSPVAGRQTQYF. The CDR3 DNA sequence: TGTGCCAGCAGCCCAGTGGCAGGTAGACAGACCCAGTACTTC.

With regard to this clonotype: This sequence may be a read error, since a much larger clone differs from it by one base. The chain uses TRBV5-6 and TRBJ2-1, with D perhaps TRBD2 (6 bases). Germline V gene sequence: CDR1 SGHDT, CDR2 YYEEEE. The CDR3 is made up of 16 amino acids. The CDR3 DNA reads TGTGCCAGCGGCTTGTTGGGGGATAGCGGCAACAATGAGCAGTTCTTC. Translating gives CASGLLGDSGNNEQFF.

Ten or more counts support this clonotype. The rearrangement links TRBV9 to TRBJ2-1, with TRBD2 matching over 13 bases. In germline, CDR1 is SGDLS, CDR2 YYNGEE. The CDR3 totals 13 residues. Trimming cost V 4 bases and J 15 bases; bases outside gene matches: 7. The CDR3 here is CASSTLAGGPPFF. In nucleotides, the CDR3 is TGTGCCAGCAGCACACTAGCGGGAGGGCCGCCGTTCTTC.

This clonotype came up once. At one end the junction does not follow the germline gene, possibly because of a read error. The chain recombines TRBV19 with TRBJ2-1; D is perhaps TRBD2 (5 bases). Germline CDR1 LNHDA, CDR2 SQIVND (reference sequence). The CDR3 sequence is 14 residues long. The DNA for the CDR3 is TGTGCCAGTAGCATAGGGAGCGGCACCCTAGTGAAGTTCTTC. Protein product: CASSIGSGTLVKFF. Full variable domain (outside the CDR3, taken from reference TRBV19 and TRBJ2-1): DGGITQSPKYLFRKEGQNVTLSCEQNLNHDAMYWYRQDPGQGLRLIYYSQIVNDFQKGDIAEGYSVSREKKESFPLTVTSAQKNPTAFYLCASSIGSGTLVKFFGPGTRLTVL.

As regards this clonotype: Given a much more abundant clone one base away, this may be a read error. This rearrangement joins TRBV20-1 to TRBJ2-7; D is unclear. V was shortened by 8 bases and J by 5 bases, with 16 bases between the two germline ends. CDR1 and CDR2 (germline): DFQATT, SNEGSKA (reference sequence). This CDR3 has 12 amino acids. CDR3 nucleotides: TGCAGTTGTAAGCCGGCTGGGCACGAGCAGTACTTC. Amino acid sequence: CSCKPAGHEQYF.

Details on this clonotype: Just one base apart from a much larger clone, this may be a read error. This chain links TRBV5-1 with TRBJ2-3, with TRBD1 as a possible D gene (5 bases). There are 13 residues in the CDR3. The germline CDR1 and CDR2 sequences are SGHRS and YFSETQ. The CDR3 loop reads CASSRYHTGTQYF. The CDR3 DNA is TGCGCCAGCAGCAGGTACCACACAGGTACGCAGTATTTT. The variable domain in full, with the rest retrieved from reference TRBV5-1 and TRBJ2-3, is KAGVTQTPRYLIKTRGQQVTLSCSPISGHRSVSWYQQTPGQGLQFLFEYFSETQRNKGNFPGRFSGRQFSNSRSEMNVSTLELGDSALYLCASSRYHTGTQYFGPGTRLTVL.

To note about this clonotype: Sequence at one end of the junction differs from germline and may be a read error. The V and J genes are TRBV7-6 and TRBJ2-2; D might be TRBD1 or TRBD2, each matching 5 bases. CDR1 is SGHVS, CDR2 FNYEAQ, per germline. The length of the CDR3 is 14 residues. CDR3 region: CASINPGSTGELFF. The DNA of the CDR3 is TGTGCCAGCATAAATCCAGGGTCCACCGGGGAGCTTTTTTTT.

This clonotype appeared many times. The chain has TRBV6-4 and TRBJ1-2, with 7 nucleotides matching TRBD1. Germline V gene sequence: CDR1 MRHNA, CDR2 SNTAGT. J gave up 6 bases and V 10 bases, and 11 bases lay outside the gene matches. The CDR3 runs to 13 residues. The CDR3 DNA sequence: TGTGCCACCTATGACAGGGTGGAAGATGGCTACACCTTC. This gives the protein CATYDRVEDGYTF.

The chain is built from TRBV3-1 and TRBJ2-5; D is uncertain. The V end was cut by 4 bases, the J end by 9 bases, with 12 bases between. This CDR3 comprises 12 residues. CDR1 and CDR2 (germline): LGHDT, YNNKEL (reference sequence). The CDR3 sequence is CASSPPDRPQYF. The CDR3 bases are TGTGCCAGCAGCCCACCCGATCGACCCCAGTACTTC.

The V call is TRBV6-1, the J call TRBJ2-7; D is unclear. The V and J ends lost 10 bases and 4 bases respectively, with 20 bases between them. The CDR3 loop spans 14 amino acids. Germline V gene sequence: CDR1 MNHNS, CDR2 SASEGT. CDR3 DNA sequence: TGTGCCATCACTTGGGTCGGTGCTTCTTACGAGCAGTACTTC. Amino acid sequence: CAITWVGASYEQYF.

This clonotype was found once. A far larger clone is one nucleotide away, so this likely arose from a read error. This chain connects TRBV6-5 to TRBJ2-3; TRBD1 matches 9 bases. J lost 2 bases, V lost 3 bases, and 3 bases had no gene match. Germline lookup yields CDR1 MNHEY and CDR2 SVGAGI. This CDR3 has 15 amino acids. CDR3 coding DNA: TGTGCCAGCAGTTATCGGGACAGGGACACAGATACGCAGTATTTT. It encodes CASSYRDRDTDTQYF.

The chain uses TRBV7-2 and TRBJ2-7; TRBD1 matches 9 bases. The CDR3 runs 14 residues. The junction had 10 bases not matched to a gene; V was cut back by 10 bases and J by 3 bases. Germline CDR1 SGHTA, CDR2 FQGNSA. CDR3 protein: CAIILDRGSYEQYF. In nucleotides, the CDR3 is TGTGCCATCATCCTAGACAGGGGGAGCTACGAGCAGTACTTC.

Worth noting for this clonotype: This sequence is one base from a far larger clone and is likely a read error. V gene TRBV7-2 combines with J gene TRBJ2-1, with 8 bases that match TRBD1. TRBJ2-5 matches the DNA end more closely, so the J call is doubtful. CDR3 length: 15 amino acids. Germline CDR1 SGHTA, CDR2 FQGNSA. CDR3 amino acids: CASSNPTGVRETQYF. As DNA, the CDR3 is TGTGCCAGCAGCAACCCGACAGGGGTAAGGGAGACCCAGTACTTC.

The chain uses TRBV27 and TRBJ1-2; D perhaps matches TRBD1 (6 bases). V gave up 4 bases and J gave up 6 bases, with 15 bases separating them. Germline values: CDR1 MNHEY, CDR2 SMNVEV (reference sequence). This CDR3 contains 14 residues. CDR3 coding DNA: TGTGCCAGCAGTTCCGTCGCAGACAGGCATGGCTACACCTTC. It translates to CASSSVADRHGYTF.

In this sample, this clonotype turned up many times. The chain is built from TRBV6-2 or TRBV6-3 and TRBJ2-5, with D tentatively TRBD2 (7 bases). Germline CDR1 reads MNHEY; CDR2 reads SVGEGT. The V end was cut by 4 bases, the J end by 5 bases, with 17 bases between. The CDR3 runs 15 residues. In DNA, the CDR3 is TGTGCCAGCAGTTCCCATGAGGGGGGGAAGGAGACCCAGTACTTC. Translation gives CASSSHEGGKETQYF.

The sample holds many counts of this clonotype. The CDR3 here is CASSLVGRGYEQYF. CDR3 sequence (DNA): TGTGCCAGCAGCTTGGTGGGCCGGGGCTACGAGCAGTACTTC. The chain employs TRBV5-5 and TRBJ2-7; possible D gene TRBD2, 5 bases. Trimming stripped 0 bases from V and 3 bases from J, with 10 bases between. Germline-derived CDR1 and CDR2 are SGHKS and YYEKEE (reference sequence). This CDR3 spans 14 amino acids.